The present entry profiles one T cell receptor (beta chain) with its context. No antigen is known for it. The sample comes from a study of T cell responses to AZD1222 COVID-19 vaccine. Overall study findings and caveats: At baseline, just a handful of AZD1222 recipients tested seropositive.

Profiled with immunoSEQ multiplex PCR; TCRdb holds only in-frame clones, not every one. The table records approximately 120,000 clones, 89% of them present only once. The CDR3 consists of 15 residues. V was pared by 2 bases and J by 2 bases, with 13 bases between. Germline CDR1 and CDR2: MDHEN and SYDVKM. The receptor comes from an adult in good health. The sequences come from peripheral blood, collected on day 0 of AZD1222 vaccination. This sequence joins TRBV28 and TRBJ2-7, with D tentatively TRBD2 (6 bases). CDR3 in amino acids: CASSLGGTPAYEQYF. CDR3 coding DNA: TGTGCCAGCAGTTTAGGCGGGACTCCCGCCTACGAGCAGTACTTC. Together with reference TRBV28 and TRBJ2-7, the CDR3 gives the full variable domain: DVKVTQSSRYLVKRTGEKVFLECVQDMDHENMFWYRQDPGLGLRLIYFSYDVKMKEKGDIPEGYSVSREKKERFSLILESASTNQTSMYLCASSLGGTPAYEQYFGPGTRLTVT.